This T cell receptor beta chain was identified in a study of blood T cell repertoires in COVID-19. As for the study in general: Sites across the United States, Italy and Spain contributed samples from acute and convalescent COVID-19. T cells, B-cell-depleted T cells, or PBMCs provided the cDNA or gDNA that served as material.

This clone was counted a single time. Source study methods: Estimation of nucleated cell counts relied on the amplification of reference gene primers. TCRdb's copy holds only in-frame clones and misses some; the assay was immunoSEQ multiplex PCR. For V, J and clone size, that table is used; D and trimming come from the DNA. The sample shows a few hundred thousand clones, more than 70% of them seen only once. The CDR3 is made up of 12 amino acids. The germline V gene has CDR1 KGHDR and CDR2 SFDVKD. Trimming removed 8 bases from V and 4 bases from J, with 7 bases in between. The TCR sequence derives from a woman aged 45-65 years with COVID-19, enrolled during active disease. Source material: peripheral blood. The chain joins TRBV24-1 to TRBJ2-2; D remains ambiguous. CDR3 nucleotide sequence: TGTGCCACCATGCAGGCCACCGGGGAGCTGTTTTTT. Its translation: CATMQATGELFF.